This T cell receptor beta chain emerged from a study of blood T cells in healthy people across ages. Study at large: The capture of about one barcoded beta molecule per two T cells was achieved by template switching.

The CDR3 runs to 14 residues. Germline CDR1 and CDR2: MNHEY and SVGAGI. Trimming removed 0 bases from V and 3 bases from J; junction bases left unmatched: 2. A sample-barcoded 5' primer and a J-beta primer mix were used in a second PCR of about 7 to 12 cycles. The yield of each sample was at least 2.5 million CDR3-containing paired-end reads. MiXCR was run by TCRdb on the 5' RACE reads, yielding one entry per CDR3 protein. The repertoire consists of 500,000 to 550,000 distinct CDR3 sequences, with 24% occurring once and the leading ten covering around 10%. This clonotype has just a few counts. These data also formed part of another study, on T cells of mothers and their children.

Sequencing input: blood. The source of this sequence is a boy aged 5-17 years in good health. The J gene is TRBJ2-7, the V gene TRBV6-5; 7 bases fit TRBD1. The CDR3 DNA reads as TGTGCCAGCAGTTACTCCGGGACAGTCTACGAGCAGTACTTC. Its protein product is CASSYSGTVYEQYF.